The rows below give T cell receptor beta chains drawn from one sample of a study of blood T cell repertoires in COVID-19. Here immunoSEQ multiplex PCR was the method, and the copy in TCRdb shows in-frame clones only, minus some. Of almost 200,000 clones in the sample, approximately 86% are singletons; the top ten hold 0.85% to 0.95%. Sequencing was carried out using peripheral blood. The receptors originated from a man in his sixties with COVID-19, enrolled during active disease. Each CDR3 is given with its conserved first and last residue. D genes are given only for firm matches. Expanded clones get a size class; other rows say once, few or many, or leave the size out.

V	D	size	J	DNA	CDR3
TRBV3-1/TRBV3-2	TRBD2	.	TRBJ2-1	TGTGCCAGCAGCTCTACTAGCGGGAGACTCTACAATGAGCAGTTCTTC	CASSSTSGRLYNEQFF
TRBV5-8	TRBD2	.	TRBJ2-4	TGTGCCACCAGGAATATGGGGGGGGACATTCAGTACTTC	CATRNMGGDIQYF
TRBV28	TRBD2	.	TRBJ2-5	TGTGCCAGCAGTTTATCAGCGGGAGTCTGGGACTTC	CASSLSAGVWDF
TRBV28	TRBD1	.	TRBJ1-1	TGTGCCAGCAGTTTAGGACAGGCGAACACTGAAGCTTTCTTT	CASSLGQANTEAFF
TRBV4-3	TRBD1	.	TRBJ1-5	TGCGCCAGCAGCCAAGATCATCCGGACAGGTACAATCAGCCCCAGCATTTT	CASSQDHPDRYNQPQHF
TRBV19	.	.	TRBJ1-1	TGTGCCACCATAACAGGGAACACTGAAGCTTTCTTT	CATITGNTEAFF
TRBV14	.	.	TRBJ1-3	TGTGCCAGCAGCCAGTTCTCTTCAGTAACTGGAAACACCATATATTTT	CASSQFSSVTGNTIYF
TRBV3-1/TRBV3-2	TRBD1	.	TRBJ2-2	TGTGCCAGCAGCTCCGGGACAGGGGGCACCGGGGAGCTGTTTTTT	CASSSGTGGTGELFF
TRBV5-1	TRBD1	.	TRBJ1-1	TGCGCCAGCAGCTTGGAGGGGACAGGGGGCTACACTGAAGCTTTCTTT	CASSLEGTGGYTEAFF
TRBV7-3	TRBD2	once	TRBJ2-1	TGTGCCAGCAGCGCGGTCCCGGGACTAGCACAGAGCTCCTACAATGAGCAGTTCTTC	CASSAVPGLAQSSYNEQFF
TRBV5-4	TRBD1	few	TRBJ1-3	TGTGCCAGCAGCTTGGACAGGGGAACTGGAAACACCATATATTTT	CASSLDRGTGNTIYF
TRBV5-1	TRBD1	.	TRBJ2-7	TGCGCCAGCAGCTTGGTGGGGCAGGGGGCATACGAGCAGTACTTC	CASSLVGQGAYEQYF
TRBV7-8	.	.	TRBJ1-1	TGTGCCAGCAGCTCAACAGTGGGGCGGGGGGCTTTCTTT	CASSSTVGRGAFF
TRBV29-1	.	.	TRBJ2-5	TGCAGCGTTGAATTCGGGGGAGAGACCCAGTACTTC	CSVEFGGETQYF
TRBV11-2	.	.	TRBJ1-6	TGTGCCAGCAGCTCAACTACAGGGTTGGGTTCACCCCTCCACTTT	CASSSTTGLGSPLHF
TRBV7-9	.	.	TRBJ2-1	TGTGCCAGCAGCCCCAGACAGGCCAATGAGCAGTTCTTC	CASSPRQANEQFF
TRBV6-5	.	.	TRBJ1-2	TGTGCCAGCAGTCAGGGGTTAGGTAACTATGGCTACACCTTC	CASSQGLGNYGYTF